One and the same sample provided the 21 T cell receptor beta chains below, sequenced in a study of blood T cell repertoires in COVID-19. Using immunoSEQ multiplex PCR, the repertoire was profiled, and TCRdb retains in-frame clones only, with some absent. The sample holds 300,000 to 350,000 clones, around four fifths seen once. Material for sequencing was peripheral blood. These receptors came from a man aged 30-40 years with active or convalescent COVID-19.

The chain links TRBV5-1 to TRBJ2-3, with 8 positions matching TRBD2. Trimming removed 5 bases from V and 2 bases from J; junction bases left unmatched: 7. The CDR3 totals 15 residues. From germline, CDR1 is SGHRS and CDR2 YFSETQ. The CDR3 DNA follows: TGCGCCAGCAGGCTAACTAGCGGATCCACAGATACGCAGTATTTT. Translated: CASRLTSGSTDTQYF.

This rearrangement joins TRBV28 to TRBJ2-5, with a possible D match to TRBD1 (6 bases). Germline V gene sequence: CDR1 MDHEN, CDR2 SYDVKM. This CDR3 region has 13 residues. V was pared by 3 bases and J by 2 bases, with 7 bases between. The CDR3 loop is CASSFGQQETQYF. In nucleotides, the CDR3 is TGTGCCAGCAGTTTCGGACAGCAAGAGACCCAGTACTTC.

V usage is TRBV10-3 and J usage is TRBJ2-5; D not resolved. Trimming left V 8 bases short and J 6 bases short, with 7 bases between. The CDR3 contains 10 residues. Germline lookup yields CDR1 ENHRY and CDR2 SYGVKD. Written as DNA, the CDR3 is TGTGCCATCGGAGAGAAGACCCAGTACTTC. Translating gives CAIGEKTQYF.

The CDR3 spells CASSFQHIGGDTQYF. The DNA for the CDR3 is TGTGCCAGCAGCTTTCAGCACATAGGGGGCGATACGCAGTATTTT. The gene calls are TRBV5-5 and TRBJ2-3, with 7 nucleotides matching TRBD1. V was clipped by 2 bases and J by 6 bases; unmatched bases: 9. The CDR3 is 15 amino acids. CDR1 is SGHKS, CDR2 YYEKEE, per germline (reference sequence).

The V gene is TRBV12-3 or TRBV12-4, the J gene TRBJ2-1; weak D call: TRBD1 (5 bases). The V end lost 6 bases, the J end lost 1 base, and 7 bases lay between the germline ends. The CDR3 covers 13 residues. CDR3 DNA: TGTGCCAGCAGCCAGGGTTCCTACAATGAGCAGTTCTTC. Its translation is CASSQGSYNEQFF.

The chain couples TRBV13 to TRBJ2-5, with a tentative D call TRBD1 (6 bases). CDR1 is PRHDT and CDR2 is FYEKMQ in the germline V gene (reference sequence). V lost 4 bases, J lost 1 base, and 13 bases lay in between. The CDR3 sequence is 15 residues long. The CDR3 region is CASSSRGLGQETQYF. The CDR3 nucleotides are TGTGCCAGCAGCTCGAGGGGGTTGGGCCAAGAGACCCAGTACTTC.

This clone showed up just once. The CDR3 DNA reads TGTGCCAGCAGCTTAAGCTCCCTGAGCTCCTATAATTCACCCCTCCACTTT. As protein: CASSLSSLSSYNSPLHF. V is TRBV11-2 and J is TRBJ1-6; D not resolved. The V and J ends lost 2 bases and 0 bases respectively, with 11 bases between them. Per germline, CDR1 SGHAT and CDR2 FQNNGV. The CDR3 consists of 17 residues.

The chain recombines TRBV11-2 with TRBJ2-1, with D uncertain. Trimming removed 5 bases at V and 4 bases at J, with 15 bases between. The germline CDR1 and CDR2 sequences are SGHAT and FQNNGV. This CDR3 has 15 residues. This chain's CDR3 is CASSPGEFTYNEQFF. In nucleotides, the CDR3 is TGTGCCAGCAGCCCCGGAGAATTTACTTACAATGAGCAGTTCTTC.

The CDR3 region is CASSSLVSSVYEQYF. The CDR3 nucleotides are TGTGCCAGCAGCTCCCTTGTGAGTAGCGTCTACGAGCAGTACTTC. The chain joins TRBV5-5 to TRBJ2-7; maybe TRBD2 (5 bases). The V gene's germline CDR1 is SGHKS and CDR2 YYEKEE (reference sequence). CDR3 length: 15 residues. V lost 3 bases to trimming and J lost 3 bases, with 16 bases between them.

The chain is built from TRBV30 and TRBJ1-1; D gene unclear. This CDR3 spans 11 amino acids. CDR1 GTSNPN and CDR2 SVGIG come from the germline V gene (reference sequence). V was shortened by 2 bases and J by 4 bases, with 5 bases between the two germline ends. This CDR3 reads CAWSSFTEAFF. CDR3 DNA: TGTGCCTGGAGTTCCTTCACTGAAGCTTTCTTT.

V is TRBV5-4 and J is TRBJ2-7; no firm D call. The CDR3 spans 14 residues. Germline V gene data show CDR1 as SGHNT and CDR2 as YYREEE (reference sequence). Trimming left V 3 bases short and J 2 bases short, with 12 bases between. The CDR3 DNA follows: TGTGCCAGCAGCTCCCTGGCACCTCCCTACGAGCAGTACTTC. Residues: CASSSLAPPYEQYF.

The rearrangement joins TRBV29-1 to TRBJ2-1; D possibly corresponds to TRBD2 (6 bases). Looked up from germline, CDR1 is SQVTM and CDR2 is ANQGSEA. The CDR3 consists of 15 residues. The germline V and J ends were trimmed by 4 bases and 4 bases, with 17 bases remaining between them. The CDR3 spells CSVVGGTRGYNEQFF. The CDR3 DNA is TGCAGCGTTGTGGGCGGGACCAGAGGTTACAATGAGCAGTTCTTC.

This CDR3 reads CASSLEGRDNEKLFF. The CDR3, as DNA: TGTGCCAGCAGCTTAGAGGGCAGGGATAATGAAAAACTGTTTTTT. V gene TRBV7-8 combines with J gene TRBJ1-4; D may be TRBD1 (5 bases). Trimming shortened V by 1 base and J by 4 bases, and 10 bases separated the two germline ends. This CDR3 spans 15 amino acids. In germline, CDR1 is SGHVS, CDR2 FQNEAQ.

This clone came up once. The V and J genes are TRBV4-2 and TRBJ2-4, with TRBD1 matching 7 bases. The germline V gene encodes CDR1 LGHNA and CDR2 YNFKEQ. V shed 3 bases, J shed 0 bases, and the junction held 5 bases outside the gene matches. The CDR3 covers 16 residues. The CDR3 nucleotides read TGTGCCAGCAGCCAGGGACAGAGACTAGCCAAAAACATTCAGTACTTC. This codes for CASSQGQRLAKNIQYF.

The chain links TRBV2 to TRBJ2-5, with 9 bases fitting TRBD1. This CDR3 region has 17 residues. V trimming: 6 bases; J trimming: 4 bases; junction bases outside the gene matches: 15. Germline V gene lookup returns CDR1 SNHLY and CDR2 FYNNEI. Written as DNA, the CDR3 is TGTGCCAGCAGCGAGACAGGGGGGCAGAGGGTCGGAGAGACCCAGTACTTC. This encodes CASSETGGQRVGETQYF.

CDR3 nucleotides: TGTGCCAGCAGCTTGACTAGCGGGGCCCTCTCTGGGGCCAACGTCCTGACTTTC. Protein: CASSLTSGALSGANVLTF. The rearrangement joins TRBV5-6 to TRBJ2-6; 10 nucleotides match TRBD2. With 1 base clipped from V and 0 bases from J, the junction kept 4 bases outside the gene matches. The CDR3 is 18 amino acids. Germline V lookup: CDR1 SGHDT, CDR2 YYEEEE. Together with reference TRBV5-6 and TRBJ2-6, the CDR3 gives the full variable domain: DAGVTQSPTHLIKTRGQQVTLRCSPKSGHDTVSWYQQALGQGPQFIFQYYEEEERQRGNFPDRFSGHQFPNYSSELNVNALLLGDSALYLCASSLTSGALSGANVLTFGAGSRLTVL.

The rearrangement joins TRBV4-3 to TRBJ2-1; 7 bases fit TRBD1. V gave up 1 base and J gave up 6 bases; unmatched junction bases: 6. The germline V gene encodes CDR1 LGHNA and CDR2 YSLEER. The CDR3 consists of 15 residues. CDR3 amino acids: CASSQGGAGGNEQFF. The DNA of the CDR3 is TGCGCCAGCAGCCAAGGGGGCGCAGGGGGCAATGAGCAGTTCTTC.

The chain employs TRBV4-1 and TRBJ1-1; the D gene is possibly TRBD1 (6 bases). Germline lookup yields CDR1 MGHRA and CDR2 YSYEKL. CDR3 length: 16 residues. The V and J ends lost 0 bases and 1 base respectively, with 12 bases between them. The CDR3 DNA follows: TGCGCCAGCAGCCAAGAGATGAGGGGGTGGAACACTGAAGCTTTCTTT. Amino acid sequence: CASSQEMRGWNTEAFF.

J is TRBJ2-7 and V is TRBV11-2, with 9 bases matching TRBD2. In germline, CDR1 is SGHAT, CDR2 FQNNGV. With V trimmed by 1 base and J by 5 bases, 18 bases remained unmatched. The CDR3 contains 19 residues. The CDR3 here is CASSLGGTSYYLGENEQYF. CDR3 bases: TGTGCCAGCAGCTTAGGAGGGACTAGCTATTACCTTGGGGAAAACGAGCAGTACTTC.

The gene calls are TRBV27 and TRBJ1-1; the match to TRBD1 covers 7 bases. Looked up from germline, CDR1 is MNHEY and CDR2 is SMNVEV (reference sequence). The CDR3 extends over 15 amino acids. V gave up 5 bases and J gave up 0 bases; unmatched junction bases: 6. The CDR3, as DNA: TGTGCCAGCAGTAAGGGACAGCTCATGAACACTGAAGCTTTCTTT. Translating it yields CASSKGQLMNTEAFF.

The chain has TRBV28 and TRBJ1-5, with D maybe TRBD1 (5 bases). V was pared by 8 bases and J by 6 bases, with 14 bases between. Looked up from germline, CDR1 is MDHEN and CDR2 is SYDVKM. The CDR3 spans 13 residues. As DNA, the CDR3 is TGTGCCAGCCGTCCCGGGAGGGGTCAGCCCCAGCATTTT. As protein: CASRPGRGQPQHF.